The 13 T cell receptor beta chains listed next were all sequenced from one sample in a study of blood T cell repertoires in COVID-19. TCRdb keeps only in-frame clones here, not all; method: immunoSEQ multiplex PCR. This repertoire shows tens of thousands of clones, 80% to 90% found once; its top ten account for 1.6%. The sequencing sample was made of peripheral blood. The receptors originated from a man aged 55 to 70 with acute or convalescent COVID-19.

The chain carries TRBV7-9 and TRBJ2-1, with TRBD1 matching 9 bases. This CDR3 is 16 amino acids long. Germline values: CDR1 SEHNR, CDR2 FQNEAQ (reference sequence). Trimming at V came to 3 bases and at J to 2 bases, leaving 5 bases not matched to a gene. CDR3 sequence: CASSFARTGAYNEQFF. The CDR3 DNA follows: TGTGCCAGCAGCTTTGCCCGGACAGGGGCCTACAATGAGCAGTTCTTC.

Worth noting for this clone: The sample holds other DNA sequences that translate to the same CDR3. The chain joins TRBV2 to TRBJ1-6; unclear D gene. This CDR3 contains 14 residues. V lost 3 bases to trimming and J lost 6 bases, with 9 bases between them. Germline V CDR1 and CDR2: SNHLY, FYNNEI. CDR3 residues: CASSEARINSPLHF. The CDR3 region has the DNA TGTGCCAGCAGTGAGGCCCGAATTAATTCACCCCTCCACTTT.

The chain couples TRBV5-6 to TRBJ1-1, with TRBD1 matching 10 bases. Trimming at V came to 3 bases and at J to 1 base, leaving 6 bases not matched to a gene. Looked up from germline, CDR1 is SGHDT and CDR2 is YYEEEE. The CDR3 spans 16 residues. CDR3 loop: CASSSGQGSKNTEAFF. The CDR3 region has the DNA TGTGCCAGCAGCTCGGGACAGGGGAGTAAGAACACTGAAGCTTTCTTT.

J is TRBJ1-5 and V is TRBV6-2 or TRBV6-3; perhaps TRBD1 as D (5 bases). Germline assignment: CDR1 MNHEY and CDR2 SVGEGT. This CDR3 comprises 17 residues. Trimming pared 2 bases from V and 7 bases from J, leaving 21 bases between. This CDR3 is CASSYESARPWGQPQHF. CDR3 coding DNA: TGTGCCAGCAGTTACGAATCGGCCCGTCCTTGGGGCCAGCCCCAGCATTTT.

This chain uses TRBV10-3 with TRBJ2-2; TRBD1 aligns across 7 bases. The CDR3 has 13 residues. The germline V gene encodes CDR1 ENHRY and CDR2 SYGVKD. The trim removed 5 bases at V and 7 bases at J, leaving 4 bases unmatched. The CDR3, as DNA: TGTGCCATCAGTCTGACAGGGCACGGGGAGCTGTTTTTT. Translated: CAISLTGHGELFF.

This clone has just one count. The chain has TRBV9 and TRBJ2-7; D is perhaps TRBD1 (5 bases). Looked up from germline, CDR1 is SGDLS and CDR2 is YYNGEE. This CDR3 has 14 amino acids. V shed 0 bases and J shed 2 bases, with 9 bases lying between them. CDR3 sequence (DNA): TGTGCCAGCAGCGTAGGGGGCCAAACCTACGAGCAGTACTTC. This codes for CASSVGGQTYEQYF.

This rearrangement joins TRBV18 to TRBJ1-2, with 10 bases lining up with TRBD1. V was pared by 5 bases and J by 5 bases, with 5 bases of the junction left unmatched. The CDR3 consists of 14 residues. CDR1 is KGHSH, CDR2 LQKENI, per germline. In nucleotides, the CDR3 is TGTGCCAGCTCATTGTCGGGACAGGGGTATGGCTACACCTTC. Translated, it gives CASSLSGQGYGYTF.

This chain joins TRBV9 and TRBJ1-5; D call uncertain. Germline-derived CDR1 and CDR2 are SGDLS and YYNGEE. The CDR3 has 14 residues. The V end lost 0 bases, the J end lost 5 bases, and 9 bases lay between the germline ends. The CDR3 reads CASSVEDTYQPQHF. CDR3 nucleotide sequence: TGTGCCAGCAGCGTAGAAGACACCTATCAGCCCCAGCATTTT.

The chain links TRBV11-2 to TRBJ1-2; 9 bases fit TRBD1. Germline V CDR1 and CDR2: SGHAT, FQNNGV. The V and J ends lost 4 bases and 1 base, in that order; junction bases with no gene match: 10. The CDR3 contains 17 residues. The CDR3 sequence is CASSSGQGSPINYGYTF. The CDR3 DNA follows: TGTGCCAGCAGCTCAGGACAGGGGTCCCCGATTAACTATGGCTACACCTTC.

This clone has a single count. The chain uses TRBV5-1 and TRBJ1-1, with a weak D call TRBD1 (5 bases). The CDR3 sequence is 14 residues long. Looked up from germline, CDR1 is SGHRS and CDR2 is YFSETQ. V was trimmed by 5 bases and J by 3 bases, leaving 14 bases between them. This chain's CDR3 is CASSIMGGDTEAFF. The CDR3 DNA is TGCGCCAGCAGTATTATGGGGGGAGACACTGAAGCTTTCTTT.

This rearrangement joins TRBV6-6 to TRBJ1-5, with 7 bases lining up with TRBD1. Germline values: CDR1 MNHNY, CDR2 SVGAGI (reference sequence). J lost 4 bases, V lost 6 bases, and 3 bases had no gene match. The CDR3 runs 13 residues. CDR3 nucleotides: TGTGCCAGCAGCGACAGGGTAAATCAGCCCCAGCATTTT. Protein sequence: CASSDRVNQPQHF.

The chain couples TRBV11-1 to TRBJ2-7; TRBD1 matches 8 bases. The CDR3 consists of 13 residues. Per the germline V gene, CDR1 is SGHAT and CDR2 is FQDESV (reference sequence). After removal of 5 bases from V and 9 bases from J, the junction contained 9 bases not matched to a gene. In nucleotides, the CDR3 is TGTGCCAGCAGCCGACAGGGGAACACTGGGCAGTACTTC. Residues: CASSRQGNTGQYF. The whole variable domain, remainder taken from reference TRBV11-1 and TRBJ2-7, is EAEVAQSPRYKITEKSQAVAFWCDPISGHATLYWYRQILGQGPELLVQFQDESVVDDSQLPKDRFSAERLKGVDSTLKIQPAELGDSAMYLCASSRQGNTGQYFGPGTRLTVT.

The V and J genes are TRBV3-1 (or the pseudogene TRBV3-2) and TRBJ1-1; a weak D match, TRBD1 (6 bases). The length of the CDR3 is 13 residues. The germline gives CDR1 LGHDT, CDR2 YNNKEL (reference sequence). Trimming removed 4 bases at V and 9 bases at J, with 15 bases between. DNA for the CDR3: TGTGCCAGCAGCCTCTCGAAGAGGGACAAAGCTTTCTTT. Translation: CASSLSKRDKAFF.